This TCR beta chain was documented in a study of blood T cell repertoires in COVID-19. For the study at large: Italy, Spain and the United States were the sources of the convalescent and acute COVID-19 samples. The analysed material was cDNA or gDNA that came from T cells, B-cell-depleted T cells, or PBMCs.

Germline lookup yields CDR1 SGHTA and CDR2 FQGNSA. V lost 1 base to trimming and J lost 6 bases; unmatched junction nucleotides: 3. The CDR3 has 14 amino acids. Under the authors' procedure: Scientists estimated how many nucleated cells there were by amplifying reference gene primers. Profiling relied on immunoSEQ multiplex PCR, and the TCRdb table lists in-frame clones only, not all of them. V, J and clone size derive from that table, while D and trimming were established from the DNA sequence. The sample has nearly 200,000 clones, more than 70% seen once. This clone was seen a few times. The sample carries other DNA sequences with the same CDR3.

This rearrangement joins TRBV7-2 to TRBJ2-7; 10 bases map to TRBD2. Sequencing input: peripheral blood. This receptor was identified in a woman in her thirties or forties who had recovered from COVID-19. CDR3 region: CASSLGLAGVEQYF. The CDR3 nucleotides read TGTGCCAGCAGCTTAGGGCTAGCGGGAGTCGAGCAGTACTTC.